This entry lists 9 T cell receptor beta chains sequenced from one sample in a study of shared clonotypes between healthy human individuals. TCRdb keeps only in-frame clones here, not all; method: immunoSEQ multiplex PCR. The data show about 960,000 clones, less than 85% seen once. The specimen was memory CD4+ T cells sorted from blood. Subset indicated: CD45RA-negative fraction. The receptors come from a man aged 18 to 29 in good health.

V gene TRBV9 combines with J gene TRBJ2-1; D might be TRBD2 (5 bases). The germline V gene has CDR1 SGDLS and CDR2 YYNGEE. V was trimmed by 4 bases and J by 0 bases, leaving 11 bases between them. The CDR3 length is 15 residues. The CDR3 sequence is CASSSQRSSYNEQFF. CDR3 coding DNA: TGTGCCAGCAGCTCCCAGCGGAGCTCCTACAATGAGCAGTTCTTC.

In its sample, this clone was seen a few times. The sample contains more than one DNA sequence encoding this CDR3. The rearrangement joins TRBV5-1 to TRBJ1-5, with TRBD1 matching over 10 bases. Germline loops: CDR1 SGHRS, CDR2 YFSETQ. V lost 2 bases, J lost 7 bases, and 3 bases stayed unmatched. CDR3 length: 14 residues. In nucleotides, the CDR3 is TGCGCCAGCAGCTTCGGGACAGGGGTGCAGCCCCAGCATTTT. It specifies CASSFGTGVQPQHF.

The chain joins TRBV5-1 to TRBJ2-5; 11 bases map to TRBD2. The length of the CDR3 is 15 residues. V trimming: 4 bases; J trimming: 5 bases; junction bases outside the gene matches: 7. Germline V gene sequence: CDR1 SGHRS, CDR2 YFSETQ. CDR3: CASSVLLAGGETQYF. The CDR3 nucleotides read TGCGCCAGCAGCGTTCTTCTAGCGGGAGGTGAGACCCAGTACTTC.

The chain combines TRBV28 with TRBJ1-5; 8 bases line up with TRBD1. The length of the CDR3 is 14 residues. Looked up from germline, CDR1 is MDHEN and CDR2 is SYDVKM. V dropped 7 bases and J dropped 5; count of bases not matched to a gene: 7. As DNA, the CDR3 is TGTGCCAGCACCGTTTCAGGGGGCTATCAGCCCCAGCATTTT. Translating gives CASTVSGGYQPQHF.

This rearrangement joins TRBV9 to TRBJ2-3, with a weak D call TRBD2 (5 bases). Trimming removed 0 bases at V and 8 bases at J, with 7 bases between. The CDR3 length is 12 residues. CDR1 SGDLS and CDR2 YYNGEE come from the germline V gene. CDR3 sequence reads: CASSVGGGTQYF. The CDR3 bases are TGTGCCAGCAGCGTAGGAGGAGGTACGCAGTATTTT.

The chain links TRBV25-1 to TRBJ1-5; 11 bases fit TRBD1. Germline-derived CDR1 and CDR2 are MGHDK and SYGVNS. The CDR3 is 16 amino acids. J lost 6 bases, V lost 1 base, and 5 bases had no gene match. The CDR3 region is CASSESGQGGTQPQHF. In DNA, the CDR3 is TGTGCCAGCAGTGAATCGGGACAGGGGGGAACTCAGCCCCAGCATTTT.

This rearrangement joins TRBV5-8 to TRBJ1-2; no reliable D call. The CDR3 runs 16 residues. Germline lookup yields CDR1 SGHTS and CDR2 YDEGEE. The ends were cut back, 0 bases at V and 0 bases at J, with 12 bases in the middle. The CDR3 nucleotides read TGTGCCAGCAGCTTGGTCGGTGACGGACCTAACTATGGCTACACCTTC. Translated, it gives CASSLVGDGPNYGYTF.

This clone was seen only a few times. V usage is TRBV30 and J usage is TRBJ2-2; possible D gene TRBD2, 6 bases. The CDR3 consists of 15 residues. With 0 bases removed from V and 6 bases from J, the gap between germline ends came to 14 bases. CDR1 and CDR2 (germline): GTSNPN, SVGIG (reference sequence). CDR3 DNA sequence: TGTGCCTGGAGTGTACGCCCAGGAGGGGCCGGGGAGCTGTTTTTT. This translates into CAWSVRPGGAGELFF.

This sequence joins TRBV7-2 and TRBJ1-1; D is perhaps TRBD1 (5 bases). V was clipped by 4 bases and J by 5 bases, with 17 bases between them. Germline values: CDR1 SGHTA, CDR2 FQGNSA. There are 15 residues in the CDR3. CDR3 amino acids: CASSSGRGWGTEAFF. For the CDR3, the DNA is TGTGCCAGCAGCTCCGGCCGGGGGTGGGGGACTGAAGCTTTCTTT.